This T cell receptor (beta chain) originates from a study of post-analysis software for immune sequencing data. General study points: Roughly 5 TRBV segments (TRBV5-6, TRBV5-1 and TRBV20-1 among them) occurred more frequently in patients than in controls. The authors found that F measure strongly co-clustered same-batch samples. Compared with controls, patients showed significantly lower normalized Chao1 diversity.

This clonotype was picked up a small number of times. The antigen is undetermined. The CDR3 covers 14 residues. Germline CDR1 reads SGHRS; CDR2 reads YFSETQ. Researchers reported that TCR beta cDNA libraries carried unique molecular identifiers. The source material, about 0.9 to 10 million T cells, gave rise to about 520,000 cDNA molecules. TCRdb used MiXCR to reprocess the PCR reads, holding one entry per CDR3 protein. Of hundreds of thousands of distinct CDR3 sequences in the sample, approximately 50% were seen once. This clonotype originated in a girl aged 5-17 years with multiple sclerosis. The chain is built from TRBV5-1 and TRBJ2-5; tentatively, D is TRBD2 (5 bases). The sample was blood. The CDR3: CHPAETAIQETQYF. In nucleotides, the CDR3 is TGCCATCCAGCGGAAACAGCGATCCAAGAGACCCAGTACTTC.